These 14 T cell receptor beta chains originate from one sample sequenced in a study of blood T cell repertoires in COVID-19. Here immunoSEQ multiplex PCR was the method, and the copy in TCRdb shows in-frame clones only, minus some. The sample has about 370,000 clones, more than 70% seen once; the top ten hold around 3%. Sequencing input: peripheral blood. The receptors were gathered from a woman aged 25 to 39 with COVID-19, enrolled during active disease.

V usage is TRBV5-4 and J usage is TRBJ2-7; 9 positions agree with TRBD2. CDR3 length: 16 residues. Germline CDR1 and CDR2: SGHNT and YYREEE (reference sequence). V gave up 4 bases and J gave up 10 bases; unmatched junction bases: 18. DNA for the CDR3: TGTGCCAGCAGCGGGCCTTTAACTAGCGGGCCCCCCGAACAGTACTTC. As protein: CASSGPLTSGPPEQYF.

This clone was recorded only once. The CDR3: CASSVQGAEGNTIYF. CDR3 DNA sequence: TGTGCCAGCAGCGTACAGGGGGCGGAGGGAAACACCATATATTTT. V usage is TRBV7-2 and J usage is TRBJ1-3; 9 bases are a match to TRBD1. The CDR3 has 15 amino acids. With 5 bases clipped from V and 4 bases from J, the junction kept 6 bases outside the gene matches. Germline V CDR1 and CDR2: SGHTA, FQGNSA.

The CDR3 DNA follows: TGTGCCAGCAGCTCGGCGGGGTGGGTCGGGGGTGACAGCCCAGATACGCAGTATTTT. It translates to CASSSAGWVGGDSPDTQYF. The chain recombines TRBV5-6 with TRBJ2-3; a possible D gene is TRBD2 (6 bases). V dropped 3 bases and J dropped 4 bases, with 27 bases sitting between them. Germline CDR1 and CDR2: SGHDT and YYEEEE. This CDR3 comprises 19 residues.

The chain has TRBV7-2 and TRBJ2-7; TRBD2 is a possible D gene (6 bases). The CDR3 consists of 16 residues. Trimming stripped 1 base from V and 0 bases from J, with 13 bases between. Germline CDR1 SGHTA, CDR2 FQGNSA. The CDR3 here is CASSLVAAGSSYEQYF. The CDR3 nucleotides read TGTGCCAGCAGCTTAGTAGCAGCGGGCAGCTCCTACGAGCAGTACTTC.

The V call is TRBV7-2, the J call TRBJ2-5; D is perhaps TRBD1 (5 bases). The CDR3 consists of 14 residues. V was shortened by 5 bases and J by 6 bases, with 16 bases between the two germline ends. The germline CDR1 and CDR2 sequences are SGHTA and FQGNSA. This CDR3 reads CASSEGEFTKTQYF. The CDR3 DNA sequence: TGTGCCAGCAGCGAAGGGGAATTCACGAAGACCCAGTACTTC.

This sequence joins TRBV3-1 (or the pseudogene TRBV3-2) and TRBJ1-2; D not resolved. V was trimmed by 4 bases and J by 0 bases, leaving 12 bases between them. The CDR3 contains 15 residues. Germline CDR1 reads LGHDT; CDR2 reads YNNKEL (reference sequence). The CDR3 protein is CASSRETQANYGYTF. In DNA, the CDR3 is TGTGCCAGCAGCCGAGAGACACAAGCTAACTATGGCTACACCTTC.

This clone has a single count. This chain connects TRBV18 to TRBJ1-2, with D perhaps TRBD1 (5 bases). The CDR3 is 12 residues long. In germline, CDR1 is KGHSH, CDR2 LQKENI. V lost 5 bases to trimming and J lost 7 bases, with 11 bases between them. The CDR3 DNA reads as TGTGCCAGCTCAACCCCAGGGTCTGGCTACACCTTC. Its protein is CASSTPGSGYTF.

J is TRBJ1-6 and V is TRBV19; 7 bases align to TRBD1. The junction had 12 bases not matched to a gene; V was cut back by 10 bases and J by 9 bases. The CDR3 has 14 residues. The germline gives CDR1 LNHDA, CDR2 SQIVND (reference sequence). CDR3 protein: CATARTGGRSPLHF. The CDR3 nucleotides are TGTGCCACCGCACGGACAGGCGGGCGTTCACCCCTCCACTTT.

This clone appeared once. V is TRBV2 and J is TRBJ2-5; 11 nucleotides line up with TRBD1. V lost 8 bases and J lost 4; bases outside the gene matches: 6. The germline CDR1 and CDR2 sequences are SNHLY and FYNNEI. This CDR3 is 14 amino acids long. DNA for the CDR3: TGTGCCAGCTGTGGGACAGGGGGGGCAGAGACCCAGTACTTC. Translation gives CASCGTGGAETQYF.

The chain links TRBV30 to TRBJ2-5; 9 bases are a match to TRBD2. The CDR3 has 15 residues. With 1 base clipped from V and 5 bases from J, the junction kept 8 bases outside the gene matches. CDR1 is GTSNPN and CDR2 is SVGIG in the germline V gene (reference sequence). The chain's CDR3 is CAWSALAGGGETQYF. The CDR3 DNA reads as TGTGCCTGGAGTGCTCTGGCGGGAGGGGGGGAGACCCAGTACTTC.

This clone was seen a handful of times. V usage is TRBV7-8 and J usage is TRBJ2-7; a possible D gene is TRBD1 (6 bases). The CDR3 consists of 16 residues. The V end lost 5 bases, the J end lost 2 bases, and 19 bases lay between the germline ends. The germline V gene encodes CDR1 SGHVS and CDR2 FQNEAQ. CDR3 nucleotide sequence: TGTGCCAGCAGCCCGGCACGGACAGCACGAGCCTACGAGCAGTACTTC. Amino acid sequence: CASSPARTARAYEQYF.

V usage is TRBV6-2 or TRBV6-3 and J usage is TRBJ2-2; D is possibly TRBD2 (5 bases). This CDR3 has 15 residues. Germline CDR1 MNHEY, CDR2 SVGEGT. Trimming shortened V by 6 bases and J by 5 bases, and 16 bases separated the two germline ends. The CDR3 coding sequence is TGTGCCAGCAGCCCCAGCCAGAGGAGGACCGGGGAGCTGTTTTTT. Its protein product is CASSPSQRRTGELFF.

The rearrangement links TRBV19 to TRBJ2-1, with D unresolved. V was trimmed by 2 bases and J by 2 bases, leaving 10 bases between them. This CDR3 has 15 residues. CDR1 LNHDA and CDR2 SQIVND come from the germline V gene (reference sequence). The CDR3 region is CASSIIGSTYNEQFF. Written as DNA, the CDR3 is TGTGCCAGTAGTATAATCGGTTCTACCTACAATGAGCAGTTCTTC.

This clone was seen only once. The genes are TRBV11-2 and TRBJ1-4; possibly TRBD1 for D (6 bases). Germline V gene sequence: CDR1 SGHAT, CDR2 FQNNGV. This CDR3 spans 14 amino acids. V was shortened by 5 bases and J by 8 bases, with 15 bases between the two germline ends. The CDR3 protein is CASSRTASEEKLFF. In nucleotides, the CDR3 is TGTGCCAGCAGCCGGACAGCCTCCGAGGAAAAACTGTTTTTT.